This T cell receptor (beta chain) was recovered during a study of response to subunit inactivated influenza vaccine. Study-wide points: Authors suggested each seasonal flu vaccination may recruit only limited numbers of new T cells.

Points on this clonotype: The target antigen is unknown.

The V end lost 1 base, the J end lost 5 bases, and 8 bases lay between the germline ends. The CDR3 has 13 amino acids. Germline CDR1 is SGHTA and CDR2 is FQGNSA. One entry per CDR3 protein results from TCRdb running MiXCR on the RT-PCR reads. Of hundreds of thousands of distinct CDR3 sequences listed, about 15% were seen once; the top ten hold 6% to 9.5%. The specimen was PBMCs from blood, collected 14 to 15 days before vaccination. V gene TRBV7-2 combines with J gene TRBJ1-2; D gene unclear. This TCR was sampled from a man between 45 and 60 years old who received an inactivated influenza vaccine. CDR3 nucleotide sequence: TGTGCCAGCAGCTTAGAAAGTAGATATGGCTACACCTTC. This gives the protein CASSLESRYGYTF. Based on the CDR3 plus reference TRBV7-2 and TRBJ1-2, the full variable domain is GAGVSQSPSNKVTEKGKDVELRCDPISGHTALYWYRQSLGQGLEFLIYFQGNSAPDKSGLPSDRFSAERTGGSVSTLTIQRTQQEDSAVYLCASSLESRYGYTFGSGTRLTVV.